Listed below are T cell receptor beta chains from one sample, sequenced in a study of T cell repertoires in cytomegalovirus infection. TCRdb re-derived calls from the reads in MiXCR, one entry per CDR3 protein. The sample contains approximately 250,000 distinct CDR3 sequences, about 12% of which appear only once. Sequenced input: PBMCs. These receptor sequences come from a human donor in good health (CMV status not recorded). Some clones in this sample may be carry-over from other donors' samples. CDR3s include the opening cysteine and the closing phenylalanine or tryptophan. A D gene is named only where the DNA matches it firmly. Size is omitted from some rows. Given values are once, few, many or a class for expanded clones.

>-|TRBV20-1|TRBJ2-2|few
TGCAGTGCTAGAGTCCGGCCCACCGGGGAGCTGTTTTTT
CSARVRPTGELFF
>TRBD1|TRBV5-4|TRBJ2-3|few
TGTGCCAGCAGCTTGCCGGGACAGGGGGGAGATACGCAGTATTTT
CASSLPGQGGDTQYF
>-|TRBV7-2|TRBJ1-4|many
TGTGCCAGCAGCTTAAGGGGGGGCAGGGAAAAACTGTTTTTT
CASSLRGGREKLFF
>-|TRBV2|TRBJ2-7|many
TGTGCCAGCAGTGAATACAGGGAAGGCGAGCAGTACTTC
CASSEYREGEQYF
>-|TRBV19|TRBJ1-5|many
TGTGCCAGTAGTGGGGGTTTGGATCAGCCCCAGCATTTT
CASSGGLDQPQHF
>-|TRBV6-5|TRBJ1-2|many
TGTGCCAGCAGACCCTCGGGGGGAGAGTATGGCTACACCTTC
CASRPSGGEYGYTF
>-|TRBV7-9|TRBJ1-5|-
TGTGCCAGCAGCTTGCTGGAAGGACAGCCCCAGCATTTT
CASSLLEGQPQHF
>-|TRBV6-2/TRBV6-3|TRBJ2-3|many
TGTGCCAGCAGTGATTCCGGGGGCCTAAGAGATACGCAGTATTTT
CASSDSGGLRDTQYF
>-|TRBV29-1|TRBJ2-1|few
TGCAGCGGTCATAGAGGTGAGGAGCAGTTCTTC
CSGHRGEEQFF
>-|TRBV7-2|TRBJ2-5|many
TGTGCCAGCAGCTTAGTGGAGGCACAAGAGACCCAGTACTTC
CASSLVEAQETQYF
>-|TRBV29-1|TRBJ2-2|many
TGCAGCGTTTCGGAGGGGGGGACCGGGGAGCTGTTTTTT
CSVSEGGTGELFF
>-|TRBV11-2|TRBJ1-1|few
TGTGCCAGCAGCCTCCTTGGGGGCGGTGGAGCCGCTTTCTTT
CASSLLGGGGAAFF
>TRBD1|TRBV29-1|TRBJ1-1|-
TGCAGCGCGAGGGCCGGGACAGGGACCACTGAAGCTTTCTTT
CSARAGTGTTEAFF
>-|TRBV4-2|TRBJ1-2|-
TGTGCCAGCAGCCAAGATCCTACGAAAGATGGCTACACCTTC
CASSQDPTKDGYTF
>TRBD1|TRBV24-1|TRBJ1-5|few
TGTGCCACCAGTGATTTAAGGGGACAGGGGAAGCTAAGGCGCAATCAGCCCCAGCATTTT
CATSDLRGQGKLRRNQPQHF
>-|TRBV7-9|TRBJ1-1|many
TGTGCCAGCAGCTTAGCTGCAGGGCTGAACACTGAAGCTTTCTTT
CASSLAAGLNTEAFF
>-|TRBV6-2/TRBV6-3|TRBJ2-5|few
TGTGCCAGCAGTTACTCGAATAGGGGTCGGGGAGAGACCCAGTACTTC
CASSYSNRGRGETQYF
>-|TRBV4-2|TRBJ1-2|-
TGTGCCAGCAGCCAAAGTACAGGGACTTCCATCTATGGCTACACCTTC
CASSQSTGTSIYGYTF
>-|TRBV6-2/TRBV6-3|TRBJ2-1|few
TGTGCCAGCGGAATGTTGAGGGAGCAGTTCTTC
CASGMLREQFF
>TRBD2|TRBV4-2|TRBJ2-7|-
TGTGCCAGCAGCAAAACGGGACCCGGACTAGGATCTTCCTACGAGCAGTACTTC
CASSKTGPGLGSSYEQYF
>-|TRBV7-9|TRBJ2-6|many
TGTGCCAGCAGCTGGAATCTACAGGGCGGTGGGGCCAACGTCCTGACTTTC
CASSWNLQGGGANVLTF
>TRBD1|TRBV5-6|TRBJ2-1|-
TGTGCCAGCAGCTTACCAGGGGGCGTCAGTGAGCAGTTCTTC
CASSLPGGVSEQFF
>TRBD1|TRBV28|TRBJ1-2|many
TGTGCCAGCAGTTCCAGGGGGCGACATGGCTACACCTTC
CASSSRGRHGYTF
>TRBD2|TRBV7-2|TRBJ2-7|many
TGTGCCAGCAGCTCGACTAGCGGGAACTACGAGCAGTACTTC
CASSSTSGNYEQYF
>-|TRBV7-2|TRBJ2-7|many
TGTGCCAGCAGCTTAGTCGGCGGCTACTACGAGCAGTACTTC
CASSLVGGYYEQYF
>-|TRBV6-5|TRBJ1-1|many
TGTGCCAGCAGCTATACAGAGAACACTGAAGCTTTCTTT
CASSYTENTEAFF
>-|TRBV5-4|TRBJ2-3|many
TGTGCCAGCAGCCAAGGGACTTCCCTCACAGATACGCAGTATTTT
CASSQGTSLTDTQYF
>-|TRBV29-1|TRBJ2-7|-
TGCAGCGTCGGGGACTACGAGCAGTACTTC
CSVGDYEQYF